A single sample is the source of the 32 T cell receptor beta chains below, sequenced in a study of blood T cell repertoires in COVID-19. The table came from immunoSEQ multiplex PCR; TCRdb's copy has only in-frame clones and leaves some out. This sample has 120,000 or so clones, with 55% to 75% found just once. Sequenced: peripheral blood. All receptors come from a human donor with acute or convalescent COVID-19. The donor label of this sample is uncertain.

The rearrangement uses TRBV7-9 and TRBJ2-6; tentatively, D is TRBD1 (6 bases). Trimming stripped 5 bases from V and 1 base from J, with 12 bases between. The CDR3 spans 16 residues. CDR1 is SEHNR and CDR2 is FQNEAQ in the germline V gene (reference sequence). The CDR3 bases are TGTGCCAGCAGCCAGAACAGGGTTTCTGGGGCCAACGTCCTGACTTTC. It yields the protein CASSQNRVSGANVLTF.

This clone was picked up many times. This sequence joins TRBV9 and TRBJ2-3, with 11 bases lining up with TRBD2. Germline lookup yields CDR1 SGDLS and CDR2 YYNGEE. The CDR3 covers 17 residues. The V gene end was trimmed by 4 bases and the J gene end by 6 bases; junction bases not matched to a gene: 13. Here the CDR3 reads CASSSSGSGGVWDTQYF. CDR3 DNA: TGTGCCAGCAGCTCATCTGGTAGCGGGGGGGTCTGGGATACGCAGTATTTT.

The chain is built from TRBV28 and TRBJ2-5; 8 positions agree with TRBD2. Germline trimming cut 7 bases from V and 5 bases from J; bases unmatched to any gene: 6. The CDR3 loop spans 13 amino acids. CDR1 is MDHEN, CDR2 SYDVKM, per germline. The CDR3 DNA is TGTGCCAGCAACGGGGGGGCCTGGGAGACCCAGTACTTC. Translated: CASNGGAWETQYF.

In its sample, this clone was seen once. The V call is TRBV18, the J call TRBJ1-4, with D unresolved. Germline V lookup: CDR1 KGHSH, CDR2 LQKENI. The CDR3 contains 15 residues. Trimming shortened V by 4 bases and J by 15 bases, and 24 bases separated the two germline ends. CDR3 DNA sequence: TGTGCCAGCTCACGCACAGCCCGGACTGGGCAGGAGGTGTTTTTT. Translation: CASSRTARTGQEVFF.

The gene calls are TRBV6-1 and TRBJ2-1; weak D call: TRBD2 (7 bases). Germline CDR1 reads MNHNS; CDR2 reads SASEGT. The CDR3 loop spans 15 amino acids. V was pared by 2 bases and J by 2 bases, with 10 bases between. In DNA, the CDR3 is TGTGCCAGCAGTGAACCGGGGGGCACCTACAATGAGCAGTTCTTC. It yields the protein CASSEPGGTYNEQFF.

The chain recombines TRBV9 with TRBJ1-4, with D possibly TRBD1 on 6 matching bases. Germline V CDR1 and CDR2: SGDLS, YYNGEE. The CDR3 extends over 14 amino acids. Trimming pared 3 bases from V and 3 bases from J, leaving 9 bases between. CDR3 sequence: CASSEQGSNEKLFF. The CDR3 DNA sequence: TGTGCCAGCAGCGAACAGGGTTCTAATGAAAAACTGTTTTTT.

The CDR3 DNA sequence: TGTGCCACCAGCATAAGGACAGATAGTAGGTTGCCTAATCAGCCCCAGCATTTT. It translates to CATSIRTDSRLPNQPQHF. The V gene is TRBV15, the J gene TRBJ1-5; D may be TRBD1 (6 bases). Trimming pared 4 bases from V and 4 bases from J, leaving 23 bases between. The germline gives CDR1 LNHNV, CDR2 YYDKDF (reference sequence). This CDR3 region has 18 residues.

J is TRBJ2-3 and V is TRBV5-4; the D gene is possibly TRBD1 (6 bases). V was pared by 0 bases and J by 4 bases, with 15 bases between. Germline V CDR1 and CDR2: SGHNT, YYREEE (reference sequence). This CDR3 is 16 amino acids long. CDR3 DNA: TGTGCCAGCAGCTTGGAGGGCAGGGGTTTATCAGATACGCAGTATTTT. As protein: CASSLEGRGLSDTQYF.

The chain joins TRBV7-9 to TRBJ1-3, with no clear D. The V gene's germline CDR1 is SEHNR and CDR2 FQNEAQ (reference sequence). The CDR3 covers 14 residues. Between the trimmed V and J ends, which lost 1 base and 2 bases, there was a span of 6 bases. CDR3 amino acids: CASSLGIAGNTIYF. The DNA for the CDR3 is TGTGCCAGCAGCTTAGGTATCGCTGGAAACACCATATATTTT.

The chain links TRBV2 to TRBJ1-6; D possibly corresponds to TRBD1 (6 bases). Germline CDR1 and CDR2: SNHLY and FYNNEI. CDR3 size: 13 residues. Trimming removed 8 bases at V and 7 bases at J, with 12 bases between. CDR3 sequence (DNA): TGTGCCAGCGCCCTGACAGGCAATTCACCCCTCCACTTT. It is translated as CASALTGNSPLHF.

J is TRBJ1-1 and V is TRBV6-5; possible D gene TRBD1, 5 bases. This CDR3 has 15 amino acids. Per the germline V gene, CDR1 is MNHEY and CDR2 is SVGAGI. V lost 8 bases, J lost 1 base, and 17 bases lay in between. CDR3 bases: TGTGCCAGCGCCTCAAGGGGCAGGTGGAACACTGAAGCTTTCTTT. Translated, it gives CASASRGRWNTEAFF.

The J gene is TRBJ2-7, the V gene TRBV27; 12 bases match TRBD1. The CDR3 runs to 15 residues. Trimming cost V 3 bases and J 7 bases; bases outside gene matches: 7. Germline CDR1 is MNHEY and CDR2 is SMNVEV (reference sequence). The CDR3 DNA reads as TGTGCCAGCAGTTTCTTCCGGGACAGGGGGCAGGAGCAGTACTTC. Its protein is CASSFFRDRGQEQYF.

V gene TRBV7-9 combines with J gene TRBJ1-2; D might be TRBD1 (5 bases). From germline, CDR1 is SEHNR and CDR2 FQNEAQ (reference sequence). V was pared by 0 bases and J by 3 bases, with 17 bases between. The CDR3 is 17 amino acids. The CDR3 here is CASSLAGAKITHYGYTF. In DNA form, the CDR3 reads TGTGCCAGCAGCTTAGCAGGGGCTAAAATTACGCACTATGGCTACACCTTC.

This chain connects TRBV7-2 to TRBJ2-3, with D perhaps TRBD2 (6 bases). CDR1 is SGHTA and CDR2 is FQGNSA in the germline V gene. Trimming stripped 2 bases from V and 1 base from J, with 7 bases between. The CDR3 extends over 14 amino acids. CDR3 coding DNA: TGTGCCAGCAGCTTATGGGGGGGCACAGATACGCAGTATTTT. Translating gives CASSLWGGTDTQYF.

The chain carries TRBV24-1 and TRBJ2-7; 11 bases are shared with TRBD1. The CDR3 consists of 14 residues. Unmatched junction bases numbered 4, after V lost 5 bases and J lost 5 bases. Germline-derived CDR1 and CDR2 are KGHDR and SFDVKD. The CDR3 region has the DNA TGTGCCACCAGTGGCGGACAGGGGGCCCACGAGCAGTACTTC. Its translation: CATSGGQGAHEQYF.

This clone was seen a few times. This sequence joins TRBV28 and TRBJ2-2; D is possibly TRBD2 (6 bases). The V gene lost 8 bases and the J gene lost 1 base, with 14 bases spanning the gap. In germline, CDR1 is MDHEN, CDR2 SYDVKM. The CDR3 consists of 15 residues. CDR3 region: CASLRRGLNTGELFF. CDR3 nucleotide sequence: TGTGCCAGCCTCCGGAGGGGCTTGAACACCGGGGAGCTGTTTTTT. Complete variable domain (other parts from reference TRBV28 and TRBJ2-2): DVKVTQSSRYLVKRTGEKVFLECVQDMDHENMFWYRQDPGLGLRLIYFSYDVKMKEKGDIPEGYSVSREKKERFSLILESASTNQTSMYLCASLRRGLNTGELFFGEGSRLTVL.

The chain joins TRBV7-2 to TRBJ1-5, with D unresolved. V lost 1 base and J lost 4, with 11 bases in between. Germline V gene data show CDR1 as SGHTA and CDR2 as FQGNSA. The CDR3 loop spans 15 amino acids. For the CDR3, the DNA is TGTGCCAGCAGCTTAGTAGGAGGGAGTAATCAGCCCCAGCATTTT. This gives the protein CASSLVGGSNQPQHF.

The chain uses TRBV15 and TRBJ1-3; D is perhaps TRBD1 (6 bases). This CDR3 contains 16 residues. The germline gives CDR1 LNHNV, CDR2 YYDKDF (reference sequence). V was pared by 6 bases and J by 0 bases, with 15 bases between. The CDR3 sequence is CATSIRQAYSGNTIYF. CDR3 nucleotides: TGTGCCACCAGTATCAGACAGGCCTACTCTGGAAACACCATATATTTT.

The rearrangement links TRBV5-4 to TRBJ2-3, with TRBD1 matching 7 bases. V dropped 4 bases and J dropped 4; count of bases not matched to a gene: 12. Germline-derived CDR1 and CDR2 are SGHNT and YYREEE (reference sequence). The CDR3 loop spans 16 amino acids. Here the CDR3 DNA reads TGTGCCAGCAGCCGGGTGGGGACAGTCTCTGCAGATACGCAGTATTTT. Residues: CASSRVGTVSADTQYF.

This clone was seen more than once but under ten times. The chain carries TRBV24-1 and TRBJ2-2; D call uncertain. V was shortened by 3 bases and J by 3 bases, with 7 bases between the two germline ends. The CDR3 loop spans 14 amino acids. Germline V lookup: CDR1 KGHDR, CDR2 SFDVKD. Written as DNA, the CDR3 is TGTGCCACCAGTGATCCCCCATACACCGGGGAGCTGTTTTTT. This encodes CATSDPPYTGELFF.

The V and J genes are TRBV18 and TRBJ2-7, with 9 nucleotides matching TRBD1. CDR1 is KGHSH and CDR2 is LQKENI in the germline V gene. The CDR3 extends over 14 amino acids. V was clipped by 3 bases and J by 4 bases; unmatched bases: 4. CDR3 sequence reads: CASSPAGQGYEQYF. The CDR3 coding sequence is TGTGCCAGCTCACCGGCGGGACAGGGTTACGAGCAGTACTTC.

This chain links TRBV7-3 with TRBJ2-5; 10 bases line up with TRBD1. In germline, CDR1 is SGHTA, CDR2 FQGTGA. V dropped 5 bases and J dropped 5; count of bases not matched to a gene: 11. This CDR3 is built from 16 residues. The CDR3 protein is CASSPNYRDRGETQYF. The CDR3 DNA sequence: TGTGCCAGCAGCCCCAACTACCGGGACAGGGGTGAGACCCAGTACTTC.

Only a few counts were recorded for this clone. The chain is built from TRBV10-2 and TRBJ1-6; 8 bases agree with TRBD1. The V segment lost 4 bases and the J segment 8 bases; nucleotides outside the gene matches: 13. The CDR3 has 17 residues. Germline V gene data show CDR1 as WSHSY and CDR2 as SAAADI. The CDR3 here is CASSAPQGAGRYSPLHF. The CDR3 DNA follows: TGCGCCAGCAGTGCTCCCCAGGGGGCAGGGAGATATTCACCCCTCCACTTT.

DNA of the CDR3: TGTGCCAGCAGCGATAGCGGGGGGAGCTCCTACAATGAGCAGTTCTTC. Amino acid sequence: CASSDSGGSSYNEQFF. The chain employs TRBV9 and TRBJ2-1; 10 nucleotides align to TRBD2. V gave up 3 bases and J gave up 0 bases; unmatched junction bases: 3. Germline values: CDR1 SGDLS, CDR2 YYNGEE. This CDR3 has 16 amino acids.

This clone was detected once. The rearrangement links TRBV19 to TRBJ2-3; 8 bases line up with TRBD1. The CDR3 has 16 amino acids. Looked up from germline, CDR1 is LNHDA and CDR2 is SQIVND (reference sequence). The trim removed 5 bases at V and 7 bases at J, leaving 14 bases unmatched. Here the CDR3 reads CASSSGQGPRAYTQYF. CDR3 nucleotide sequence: TGTGCCAGTAGTTCCGGACAGGGACCCAGGGCATATACGCAGTATTTT.

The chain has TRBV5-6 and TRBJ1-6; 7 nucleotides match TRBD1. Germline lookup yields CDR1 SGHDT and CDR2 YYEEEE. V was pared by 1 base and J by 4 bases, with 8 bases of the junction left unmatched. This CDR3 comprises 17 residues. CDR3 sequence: CASSLISGGGYNSPLHF. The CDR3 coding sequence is TGTGCCAGCAGCTTGATTTCAGGGGGAGGTTATAATTCACCCCTCCACTTT.

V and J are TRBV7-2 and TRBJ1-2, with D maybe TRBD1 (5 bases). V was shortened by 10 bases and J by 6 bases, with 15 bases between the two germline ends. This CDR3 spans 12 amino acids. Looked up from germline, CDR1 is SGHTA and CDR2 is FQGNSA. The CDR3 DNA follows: TGTGCCAACAGACAGAATGTCCATGGCTACACCTTC. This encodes CANRQNVHGYTF.

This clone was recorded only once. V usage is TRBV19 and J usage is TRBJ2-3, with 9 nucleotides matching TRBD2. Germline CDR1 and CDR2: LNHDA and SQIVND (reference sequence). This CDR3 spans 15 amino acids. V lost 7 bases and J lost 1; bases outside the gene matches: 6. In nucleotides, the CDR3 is TGTGCCAGTACGAGCGGGGGGCGGGGCACAGATACGCAGTATTTT. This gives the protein CASTSGGRGTDTQYF.

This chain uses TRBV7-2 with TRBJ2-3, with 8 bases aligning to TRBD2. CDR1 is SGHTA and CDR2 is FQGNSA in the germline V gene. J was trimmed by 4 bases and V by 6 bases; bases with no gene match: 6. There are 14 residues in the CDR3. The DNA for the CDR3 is TGTGCCAGCAGACGGGGGGGCCAATCAGATACGCAGTATTTT. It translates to CASRRGGQSDTQYF.

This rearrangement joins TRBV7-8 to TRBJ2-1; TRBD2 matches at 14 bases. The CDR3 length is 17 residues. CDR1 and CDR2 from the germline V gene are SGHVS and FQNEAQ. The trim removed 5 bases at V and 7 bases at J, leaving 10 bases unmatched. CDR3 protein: CASSREPGLAGVNEQFF. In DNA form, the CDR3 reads TGTGCCAGCAGCCGAGAGCCGGGACTAGCGGGGGTAAATGAGCAGTTCTTC.

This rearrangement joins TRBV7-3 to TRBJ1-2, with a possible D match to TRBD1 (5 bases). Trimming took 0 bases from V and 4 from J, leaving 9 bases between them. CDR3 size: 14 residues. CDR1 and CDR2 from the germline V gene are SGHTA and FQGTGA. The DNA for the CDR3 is TGTGCCAGCAGCTTAACCGCGGGGGGCTATGGCTACACCTTC. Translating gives CASSLTAGGYGYTF.

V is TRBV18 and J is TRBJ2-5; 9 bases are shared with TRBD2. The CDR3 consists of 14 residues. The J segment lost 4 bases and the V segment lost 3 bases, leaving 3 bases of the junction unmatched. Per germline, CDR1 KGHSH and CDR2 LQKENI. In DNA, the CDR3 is TGTGCCAGCTCACCTGGTAGCGGGAGAGAGACCCAGTACTTC. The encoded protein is CASSPGSGRETQYF.